What follows is one TCR beta chain and its context. This record belongs to a study of blood T cell repertoires in COVID-19. At the level of the study: Researchers got acute and convalescent COVID-19 samples from the United States, Italy and Spain. PBMCs, B-cell-depleted T cells, or T cells provided the cDNA or gDNA that made up the material.

CDR1 is SSHAT and CDR2 is FNYEAQ in the germline V gene (reference sequence). V dropped 3 bases and J dropped 5; count of bases not matched to a gene: 6. The CDR3 consists of 14 residues. In the original analysis: Nucleated cell counts were estimated from reference gene primer amplification. The assay was immunoSEQ multiplex PCR, and TCRdb's table has in-frame clones only and misses some. That table is the source of V, J and clone size, and D and trimming were worked out from the DNA. The sample contains more than 85,000 clones, under 80% of which appear only once. The clonotype comes from a woman aged 70-85 years with acute or convalescent COVID-19. The source material was peripheral blood. V usage is TRBV7-7 and J usage is TRBJ2-5, with 7 bases lining up with TRBD2. The DNA of the CDR3 is TGTGCCAGCAGCTTCGGGGGAGGGGATGAGACCCAGTACTTC. Translation: CASSFGGGDETQYF.